This passage covers 8 T cell receptor beta chains from one sample sequenced in a study of CD8 T cells in ankylosing spondylitis (dated by TCRdb to 2017 to 2019). The library was obtained by 5' RACE. Data came from an Illumina HiSeq 2500. Starting from the raw public reads, TCRdb applied fastp trimming at Q25, assembled clones with MiXCR and retained in-frame beta chains. Each record represents a unique CDR3 protein, reported with the most common genes and DNA among its rows. Here the sample has more than 150,000 distinct CDR3 sequences; roughly 13% occur a single time. The top ten clones comprise about 10% of the sample. The sequenced sample consisted of blood, either unsorted or a sorted T cell fraction (not recorded which). All receptors come from a female donor with ankylosing spondylitis or in good health (not recorded which).

This clonotype was seen many times. The chain links TRBV5-1 to TRBJ1-5; D is undetermined. Trimming removed 0 bases from V and 3 bases from J, with 7 bases in between. The CDR3 is 14 amino acids. CDR1 SGHRS and CDR2 YFSETQ come from the germline V gene. The CDR3 spells CASSLADPNQPQHF. The CDR3 nucleotides are TGCGCCAGCAGCTTGGCAGATCCCAATCAGCCCCAGCATTTT.

The V call is TRBV7-9, the J call TRBJ1-1; 7 nucleotides line up with TRBD1. This CDR3 has 15 residues. CDR1 is SEHNR, CDR2 FQNEAQ, per germline (reference sequence). The trim removed 0 bases at V and 5 bases at J, leaving 6 bases unmatched. In nucleotides, the CDR3 is TGTGCCAGCAGCTTAGCTAGACAGGGAGGGACTGAAGCTTTCTTT. Protein sequence: CASSLARQGGTEAFF.

This rearrangement joins TRBV20-1 to TRBJ2-1; 10 bases map to TRBD2. The CDR3 covers 15 residues. CDR1 DFQATT and CDR2 SNEGSKA come from the germline V gene (reference sequence). The trim removed 2 bases at V and 5 bases at J, leaving 6 bases unmatched. In DNA, the CDR3 is TGCAGTGCTAGACCGAGCGGGAGGGGGCACAATGAGCAGTTCTTC. Amino acids: CSARPSGRGHNEQFF.

This clonotype showed up many times. This chain links TRBV7-2 with TRBJ2-7, with TRBD2 as a possible D gene (6 bases). From germline, CDR1 is SGHTA and CDR2 FQGNSA. This CDR3 spans 15 amino acids. The V end was cut by 6 bases, the J end by 1 base, with 16 bases between. CDR3 sequence reads: CASRANWGLSYEQYF. The CDR3 nucleotides are TGTGCCAGCAGGGCCAATTGGGGACTTTCCTACGAGCAGTACTTC.

There are many counts of this clonotype. This chain links TRBV7-2 with TRBJ2-3; 11 nucleotides line up with TRBD2. The ends lost 4 bases at V and 5 bases at J; junction bases unmatched: 2. The CDR3 length is 14 residues. CDR1 and CDR2 from the germline V gene are SGHTA and FQGNSA. CDR3 region: CASSSGLAGDTQYF. For the CDR3, the DNA is TGTGCCAGCAGCTCTGGACTAGCGGGAGATACGCAGTATTTT. The full variable domain, in which reference TRBV7-2 and TRBJ2-3 provide the parts outside the CDR3, is GAGVSQSPSNKVTEKGKDVELRCDPISGHTALYWYRQSLGQGLEFLIYFQGNSAPDKSGLPSDRFSAERTGGSVSTLTIQRTQQEDSAVYLCASSSGLAGDTQYFGPGTRLTVL.

This clonotype was counted many times. The chain carries TRBV27 and TRBJ1-6; possible D gene TRBD1, 5 bases. The CDR3 extends over 16 amino acids. Per germline, CDR1 MNHEY and CDR2 SMNVEV (reference sequence). The V end lost 8 bases, the J end lost 5 bases, and 19 bases lay between the germline ends. For the CDR3, the DNA is TGTGCCAGCGAACCCCCGACAGAAAGCCATAATTCACCCCTCCACTTT. It specifies CASEPPTESHNSPLHF.

This clonotype was found a few times. The V and J genes are TRBV11-2 and TRBJ2-5, with TRBD2 matching 8 bases. The CDR3 extends over 18 amino acids. V gave up 0 bases and J gave up 0 bases; unmatched junction bases: 9. Germline V gene data show CDR1 as SGHAT and CDR2 as FQNNGV. CDR3 in DNA: TGTGCCAGCAGCTTAGATATCTCTAGCGGGCCGGACCAAGAGACCCAGTACTTC. Translation: CASSLDISSGPDQETQYF.

This clonotype has ten or more counts. The J gene is TRBJ1-3, the V gene TRBV6-1; no definite D call. Germline V gene lookup returns CDR1 MNHNS and CDR2 SASEGT. This CDR3 spans 16 amino acids. Trimming left V 1 base short and J 0 bases short, with 10 bases between. DNA for the CDR3: TGTGCCAGCAGTGAAGGTTCGATGAGCTCTGGAAACACCATATATTTT. Encoded protein: CASSEGSMSSGNTIYF.